The 14 T cell receptor beta chains below come from one sample, sequenced in a study of cytomegalovirus exposure and HLA in healthy donors. The PCR used 60 Vbeta and 13 Jbeta primers. Repertoires were generated with immunoSEQ multiplex PCR, while TCRdb's copy carries only in-frame clones and drops some. Altogether 60,000 or so clones are present, 70% to 85% being singletons, with the ten largest covering roughly 3.4%. Sequencing input: PBMCs. The receptor set was obtained from a woman in her forties in good health and CMV-seropositive.

The chain is built from TRBV6-6 and TRBJ2-1; tentative D call: TRBD1 (6 bases). Trimming removed 0 bases at V and 5 bases at J, with 8 bases between. The CDR3 contains 14 residues. The germline CDR1 and CDR2 sequences are MNHNY and SVGAGI (reference sequence). For the CDR3, the DNA is TGTGCCAGCAGTTACTCCGGGACAAACAATGAGCAGTTCTTC. Residues: CASSYSGTNNEQFF.

The chain links TRBV10-2 to TRBJ2-3; D not resolved. CDR3 length equals 12 residues. CDR1 and CDR2 (germline): WSHSY, SAAADI. Trimming stripped 4 bases from V and 3 bases from J, with 5 bases between. CDR3: CASSGATDTQYF. The CDR3 coding sequence is TGCGCCAGCAGTGGGGCGACAGATACGCAGTATTTT.

The V and J genes are TRBV18 and TRBJ1-2, with TRBD1 matching over 9 bases. Germline-derived CDR1 and CDR2 are KGHSH and LQKENI. J lost 3 bases, V lost 6 bases, and 5 bases had no gene match. This CDR3 has 14 amino acids. CDR3: CASSGDRAHYGYTF. In DNA form, the CDR3 reads TGTGCCAGCTCGGGGGACAGGGCTCACTATGGCTACACCTTC.

The chain carries TRBV20-1 and TRBJ1-2; 7 bases map to TRBD1. CDR3 length: 10 amino acids. CDR1 is DFQATT, CDR2 SNEGSKA, per germline (reference sequence). The CDR3 here is CQATTGGYTF. DNA of the CDR3: TGCCAGGCAACGACAGGGGGCTACACCTTC.

The V gene is TRBV28, the J gene TRBJ1-5, with D perhaps matching TRBD1 (6 bases). The CDR3 loop spans 15 amino acids. The germline gives CDR1 MDHEN, CDR2 SYDVKM. Deletions cut 5 bases from V and 4 bases from J, with 15 bases between. This CDR3 is CASSPRGRGNQPQHF. The CDR3 region has the DNA TGTGCCAGCAGTCCCAGGGGAAGGGGGAATCAGCCCCAGCATTTT.

The V call is TRBV19, the J call TRBJ1-5; 8 bases agree with TRBD1. CDR1 LNHDA and CDR2 SQIVND come from the germline V gene (reference sequence). The trim removed 3 bases at V and 8 bases at J, leaving 3 bases unmatched. The CDR3 contains 13 residues. In nucleotides, the CDR3 is TGTGCCAGTAGTATGGCAGGGGGCGAGCCCCAGCATTTT. Its protein product is CASSMAGGEPQHF.

The CDR3 bases are TGCGCCAGCAGTGGTCTCCGGGACAGATTCTCCTACGAGCAGTACTTC. Translating gives CASSGLRDRFSYEQYF. The chain joins TRBV10-1 to TRBJ2-7; TRBD1 matches 7 bases. From germline, CDR1 is WNHNN and CDR2 SYGVQD (reference sequence). V lost 4 bases, J lost 0 bases, and 9 bases stayed unmatched. The CDR3 is 16 residues long.

The chain recombines TRBV11-3 with TRBJ1-2; 10 bases agree with TRBD1. This CDR3 has 13 residues. After removal of 5 bases from V and 7 bases from J, the junction contained 4 bases not matched to a gene. Germline loops: CDR1 SGHNT, CDR2 YENEEA. The CDR3 loop is CASSAGQGGGYTF. DNA of the CDR3: TGTGCCAGCAGCGCTGGACAGGGGGGTGGCTACACCTTC.

The chain is built from TRBV10-3 and TRBJ2-2, with 7 bases matching TRBD2. Trimming removed 8 bases from V and 5 bases from J; junction bases left unmatched: 8. The CDR3 is made up of 14 amino acids. The germline gives CDR1 ENHRY, CDR2 SYGVKD. The CDR3 here is CAIGRGDRTGELFF. The CDR3 coding sequence is TGTGCCATCGGACGGGGGGATCGAACCGGGGAGCTGTTTTTT.

The chain has TRBV30 and TRBJ1-2; tentative D call: TRBD1 (5 bases). Germline V gene lookup returns CDR1 GTSNPN and CDR2 SVGIG (reference sequence). The CDR3 has 13 residues. The V end lost 4 bases, the J end lost 8 bases, and 17 bases lay between the germline ends. CDR3 region: CAWTLGRGSGYTF. In nucleotides, the CDR3 is TGTGCCTGGACCTTAGGCCGGGGGTCGGGCTACACCTTC.

This chain joins TRBV29-1 and TRBJ2-4, with D perhaps TRBD1 (5 bases). The ends were cut back, 6 bases at V and 8 bases at J, with 23 bases in the middle. Germline assignment: CDR1 SQVTM and CDR2 ANQGSEA. The CDR3 contains 15 residues. CDR3 amino acids: CSVRLDRQGVHIQYF. The DNA of the CDR3 is TGCAGCGTCCGACTCGACCGTCAAGGGGTTCACATTCAGTACTTC.

This clone was seen only once. The chain uses TRBV7-2 and TRBJ2-3; 7 bases match TRBD1. Germline assignment: CDR1 SGHTA and CDR2 FQGNSA. J was trimmed by 1 base and V by 1 base; bases with no gene match: 5. This CDR3 has 16 residues. The CDR3 region has the DNA TGTGCCAGCAGCTTAGGACAGGGCGTAGGCACAGATACGCAGTATTTT. Its protein product is CASSLGQGVGTDTQYF.

This chain connects TRBV5-1 to TRBJ1-2; 8 bases match TRBD1. In germline, CDR1 is SGHRS, CDR2 YFSETQ. V was pared by 0 bases and J by 8 bases, with 9 bases of the junction left unmatched. The CDR3 runs to 15 residues. Here the CDR3 DNA reads TGCGCCAGCAGCTTGGCCGAGGGGACAGGCGGAGGCTACACCTTC. This encodes CASSLAEGTGGGYTF.

The rearrangement joins TRBV29-1 to TRBJ1-1; no definite D call. The germline V gene encodes CDR1 SQVTM and CDR2 ANQGSEA. The ends were cut back, 4 bases at V and 1 base at J, with 10 bases in the middle. The CDR3 is 13 residues long. The DNA for the CDR3 is TGCAGCGTTGGAAGCGGTCAGAACACTGAAGCTTTCTTT. It yields the protein CSVGSGQNTEAFF.